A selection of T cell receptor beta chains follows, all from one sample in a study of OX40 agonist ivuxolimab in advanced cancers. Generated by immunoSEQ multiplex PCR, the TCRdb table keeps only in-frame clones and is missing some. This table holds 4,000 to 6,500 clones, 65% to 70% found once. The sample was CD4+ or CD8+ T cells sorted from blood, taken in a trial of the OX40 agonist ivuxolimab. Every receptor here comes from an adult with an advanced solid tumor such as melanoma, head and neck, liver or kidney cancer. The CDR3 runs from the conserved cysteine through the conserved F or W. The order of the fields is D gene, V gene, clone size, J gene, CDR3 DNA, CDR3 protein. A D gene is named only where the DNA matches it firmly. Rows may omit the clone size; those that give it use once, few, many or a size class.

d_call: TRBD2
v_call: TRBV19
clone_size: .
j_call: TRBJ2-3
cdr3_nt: TGTGCCAGTAGTATAGATCTAGCGGGGGGGCTCACAGATACGCAGTATTTT
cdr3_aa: CASSIDLAGGLTDTQYF

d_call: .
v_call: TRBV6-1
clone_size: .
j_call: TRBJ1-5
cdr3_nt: TGTGCCAGCAGTGACGGGGGTCACCAGCCCCAGCATTTT
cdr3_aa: CASSDGGHQPQHF

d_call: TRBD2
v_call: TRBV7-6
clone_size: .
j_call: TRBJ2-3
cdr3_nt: TGTGCCAGCAGCTTAAGCGGGGGCCACAAGGATACGCAGTATTTT
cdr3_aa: CASSLSGGHKDTQYF

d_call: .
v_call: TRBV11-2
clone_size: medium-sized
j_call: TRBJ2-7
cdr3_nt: TGTGCCAGCAGCTTTCACGGCGCCTCCTACGAGCAGTACTTC
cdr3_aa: CASSFHGASYEQYF

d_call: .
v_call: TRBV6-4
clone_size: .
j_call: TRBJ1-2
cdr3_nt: TGTGCCAGCAGTGACTCGGCAGGGAATAACTATGGCTACACCTTC
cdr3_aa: CASSDSAGNNYGYTF

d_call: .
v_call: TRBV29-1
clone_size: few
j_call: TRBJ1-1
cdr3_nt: TGCAGCGCCCAAGAGGGGAACACTGAAGCTTTCTTT
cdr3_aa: CSAQEGNTEAFF

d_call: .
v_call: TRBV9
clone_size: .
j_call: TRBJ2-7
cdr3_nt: TGTGCCAGCAGCGTCGGGGTGGGCTACGAGCAGTACTTC
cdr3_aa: CASSVGVGYEQYF

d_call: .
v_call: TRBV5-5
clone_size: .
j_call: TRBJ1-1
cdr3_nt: TGCGCCAGCGCCTCACAGAGGAACACTGAAGCTTTCTTT
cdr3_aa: CASASQRNTEAFF

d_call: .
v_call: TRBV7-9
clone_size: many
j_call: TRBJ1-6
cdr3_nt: TGTGCCAGCAGCGCCCCAGACAGGCAGAATTCACCCCTCCACTTT
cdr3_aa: CASSAPDRQNSPLHF

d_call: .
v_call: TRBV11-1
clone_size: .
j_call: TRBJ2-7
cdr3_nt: TGTGCCAGCGGAAACCGGGACTGGGGTTGGTACGAGCAGTACTTC
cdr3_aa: CASGNRDWGWYEQYF

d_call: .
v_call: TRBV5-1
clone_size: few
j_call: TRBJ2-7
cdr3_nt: TGCGCCAGCAGCCAAGAAATCCTCGGCTACGAGCAGTACTTC
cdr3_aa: CASSQEILGYEQYF

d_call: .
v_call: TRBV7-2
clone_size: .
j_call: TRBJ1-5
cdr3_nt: TGTGCCAGCAGCCCCCGGGGGGGGTACAATCAGCCCCAGCATTTT
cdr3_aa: CASSPRGGYNQPQHF

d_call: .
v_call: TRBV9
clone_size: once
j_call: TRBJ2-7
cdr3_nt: TGTGCCAGCAGCCAAGATTTCCCTAGCAATGCCGAGCAGTACTTC
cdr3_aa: CASSQDFPSNAEQYF

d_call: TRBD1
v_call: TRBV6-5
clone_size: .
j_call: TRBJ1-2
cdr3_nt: TGTGCCAGCAGCGTAGGAGGGGGCGAATATGGCTACACCTTC
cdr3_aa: CASSVGGGEYGYTF

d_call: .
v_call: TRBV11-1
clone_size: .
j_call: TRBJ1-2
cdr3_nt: TGTGCCAGCAGCTTAGAATATGGCTACACCTTC
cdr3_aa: CASSLEYGYTF

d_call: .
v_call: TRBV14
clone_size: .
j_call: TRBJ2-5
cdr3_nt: TGTGCCAGCAGCCAAGCAACCTACAGGTCCCGAGAGACCCAGTACTTC
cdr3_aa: CASSQATYRSRETQYF

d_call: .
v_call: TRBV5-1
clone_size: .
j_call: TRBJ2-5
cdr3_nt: TGCGCCAGCAGCTCCGGACAGCAAGAGACCCAGTACTTC
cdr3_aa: CASSSGQQETQYF

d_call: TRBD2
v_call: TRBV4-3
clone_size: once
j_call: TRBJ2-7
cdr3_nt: TGCGCCAGCAGCCAAGCTCAAGCGGGGCTATACTACGAGCAGTACTTC
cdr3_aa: CASSQAQAGLYYEQYF

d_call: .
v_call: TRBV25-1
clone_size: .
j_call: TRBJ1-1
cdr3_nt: TGTGCCAGCAGTGAATATACGGGAAGAGCTTTCTTT
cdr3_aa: CASSEYTGRAFF

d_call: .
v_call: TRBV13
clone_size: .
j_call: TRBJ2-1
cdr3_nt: TGTGCCAGCAGCTGGCAAAATGAGCAGTTCTTC
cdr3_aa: CASSWQNEQFF

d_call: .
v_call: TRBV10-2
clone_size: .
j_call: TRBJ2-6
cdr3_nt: TGCGCCAGCAGTGACGTTAGGGTTCACTCTGGGGCCAACGTCCTGACTTTC
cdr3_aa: CASSDVRVHSGANVLTF

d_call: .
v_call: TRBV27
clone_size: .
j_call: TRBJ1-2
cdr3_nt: TGTGCCAGCAGTTTATCGGCGGGAGAAGTTAACTATGGCTACACCTTC
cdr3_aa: CASSLSAGEVNYGYTF

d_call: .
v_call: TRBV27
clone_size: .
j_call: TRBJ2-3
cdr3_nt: TGTGCCAGCATGGACAACTACACAGATACGCAGTATTTT
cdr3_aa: CASMDNYTDTQYF

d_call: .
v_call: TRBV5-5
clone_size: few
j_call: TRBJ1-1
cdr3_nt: TGTGCCAGCAGCTTGGGTCCTGAAGCTTTCTTT
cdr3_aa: CASSLGPEAFF

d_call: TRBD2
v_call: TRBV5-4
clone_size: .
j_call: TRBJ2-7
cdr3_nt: TGTGCCAGCAGCTCTCTAGCGGGTTGCTACGAGCAGTACTTC
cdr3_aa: CASSSLAGCYEQYF

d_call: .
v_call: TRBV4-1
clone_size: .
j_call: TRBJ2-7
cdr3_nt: TGTGCCAGCAGCCAAGACAGATACGAGCAGTACTTC
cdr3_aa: CASSQDRYEQYF

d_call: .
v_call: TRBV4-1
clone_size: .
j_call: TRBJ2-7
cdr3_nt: TGCGCCAGCAGCCAAGGACAGACCTACGAGCAGTACTTC
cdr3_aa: CASSQGQTYEQYF

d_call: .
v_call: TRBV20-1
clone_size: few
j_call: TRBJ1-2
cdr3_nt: TGCAGTGCTAGAGATCCGTATGGCTACACCTTC
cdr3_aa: CSARDPYGYTF

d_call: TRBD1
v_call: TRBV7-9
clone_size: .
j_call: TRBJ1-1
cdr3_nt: TGTGCCAGCAGCTTACTAATAGGGGGCAGGAAAAACCCGAACACTGAAGCTTTCTTT
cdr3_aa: CASSLLIGGRKNPNTEAFF

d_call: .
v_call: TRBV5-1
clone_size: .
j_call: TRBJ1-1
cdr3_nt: TGCGCCAGCAGGGACCTTCTTGTGAACACTGAAGCTTTCTTT
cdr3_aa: CASRDLLVNTEAFF

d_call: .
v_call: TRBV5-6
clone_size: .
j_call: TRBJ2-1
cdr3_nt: TGTGCCAGCAGCTTGGCGCTACGTGAGCAGTTCTTC
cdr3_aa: CASSLALREQFF

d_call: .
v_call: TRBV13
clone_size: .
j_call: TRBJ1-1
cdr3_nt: TGTGCCAGCAGCCCGGGAGGTTCAGGGGCCGCTGGAGCTTTCTTT
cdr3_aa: CASSPGGSGAAGAFF

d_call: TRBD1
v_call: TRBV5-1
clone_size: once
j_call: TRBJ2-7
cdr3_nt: TGCGCCAGCAGCTTGGGTCCGGGACAGGGCTACGAGCAGTACTTC
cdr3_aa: CASSLGPGQGYEQYF

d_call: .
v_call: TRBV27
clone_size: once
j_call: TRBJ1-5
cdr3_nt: TGTGCCAGCAGTTTAACAGGGTACCAGCCCCAGCATTTT
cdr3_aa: CASSLTGYQPQHF

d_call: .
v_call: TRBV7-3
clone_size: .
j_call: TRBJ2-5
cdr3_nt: TGTGCCAGCAGCTTAACGGGGGATGAAGAGACCCAGTACTTC
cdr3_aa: CASSLTGDEETQYF

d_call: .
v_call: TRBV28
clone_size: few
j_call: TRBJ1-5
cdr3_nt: TGTGCCAGCAGTTCTGGACCCGGGAGGCGCAATCAGCCCCAGCATTTT
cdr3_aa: CASSSGPGRRNQPQHF

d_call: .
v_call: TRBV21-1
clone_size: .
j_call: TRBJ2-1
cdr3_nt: TGTGCCAGCAGCAAAGGCAGCAACAGGGGTCACTGTGAGCAGTTCTTC
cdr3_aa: CASSKGSNRGHCEQFF

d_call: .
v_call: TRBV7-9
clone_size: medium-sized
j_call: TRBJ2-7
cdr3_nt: TGTGCCAGCAGTTCCGACATCTACTACGAGCAGTACTTC
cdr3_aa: CASSSDIYYEQYF

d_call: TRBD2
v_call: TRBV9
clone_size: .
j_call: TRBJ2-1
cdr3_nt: TGTGCCAGCAGCGTAGAGGATAGCGGGGGACCATACAATGAGCAGTTCTTC
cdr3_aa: CASSVEDSGGPYNEQFF

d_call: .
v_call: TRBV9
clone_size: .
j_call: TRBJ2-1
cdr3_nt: TGTGCCAGCAGCGTAGCGGGCACAAATGAGCAGTTCTTC
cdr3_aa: CASSVAGTNEQFF

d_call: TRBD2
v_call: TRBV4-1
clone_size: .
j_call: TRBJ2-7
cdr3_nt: TGCGCCAGCAGCCAAGCTCAAGCGGGGCTATACTACGAGCAGTACTTC
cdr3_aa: CASSQAQAGLYYEQYF

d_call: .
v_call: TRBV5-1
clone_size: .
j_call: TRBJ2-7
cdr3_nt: TGCGCCAGCAGCTTGGCAATTGGTGTCAACTCCTACGAGCAGTACTTC
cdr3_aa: CASSLAIGVNSYEQYF

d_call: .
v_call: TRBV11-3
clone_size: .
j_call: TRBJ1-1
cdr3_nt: TGTGCCAGCAGCTTGAGCAGGGTCACTGAAGCTTTCTTT
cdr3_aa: CASSLSRVTEAFF

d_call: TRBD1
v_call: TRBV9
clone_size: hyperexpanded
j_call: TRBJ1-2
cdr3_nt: TGTGCCAGCAGCGTAGGAGGGGGCGAATATGGCTACACCTTC
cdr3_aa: CASSVGGGEYGYTF

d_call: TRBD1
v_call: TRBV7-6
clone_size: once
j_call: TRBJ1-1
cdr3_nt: TGTGCCAGCGCGGGCACAGGGGGAGCTTTCTTT
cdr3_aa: CASAGTGGAFF

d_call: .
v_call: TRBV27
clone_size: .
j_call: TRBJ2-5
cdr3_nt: TGTGCCAGCGCCCCTATGGCTAGTGGGGTGGAGACCCAGTACTTC
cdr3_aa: CASAPMASGVETQYF

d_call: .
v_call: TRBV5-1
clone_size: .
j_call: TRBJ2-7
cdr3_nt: TGCGCCAGCGAGGGAGGAGGGAACGAGCAGTACTTC
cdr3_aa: CASEGGGNEQYF

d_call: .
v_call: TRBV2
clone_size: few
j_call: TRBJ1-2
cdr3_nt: TGTGCCAGCAGTGAAGTAGGGGGCTATGGCTACACCTTC
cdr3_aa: CASSEVGGYGYTF

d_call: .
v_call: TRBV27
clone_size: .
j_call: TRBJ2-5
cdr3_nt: TGTGCCAGCAGGAGATCGGACCATTATCGGGAGACCCAGTACTTC
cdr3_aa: CASRRSDHYRETQYF

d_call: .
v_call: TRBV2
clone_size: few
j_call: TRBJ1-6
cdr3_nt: TGTGCCAGCAGTGAATGGGAGACACCCCTCCACTTT
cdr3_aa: CASSEWETPLHF

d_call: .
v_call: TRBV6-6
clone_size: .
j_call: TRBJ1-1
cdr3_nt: TGTGCCGCGTCCGGGGGGGCGGAGAACACTGAAGCTTTCTTT
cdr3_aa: CAASGGAENTEAFF